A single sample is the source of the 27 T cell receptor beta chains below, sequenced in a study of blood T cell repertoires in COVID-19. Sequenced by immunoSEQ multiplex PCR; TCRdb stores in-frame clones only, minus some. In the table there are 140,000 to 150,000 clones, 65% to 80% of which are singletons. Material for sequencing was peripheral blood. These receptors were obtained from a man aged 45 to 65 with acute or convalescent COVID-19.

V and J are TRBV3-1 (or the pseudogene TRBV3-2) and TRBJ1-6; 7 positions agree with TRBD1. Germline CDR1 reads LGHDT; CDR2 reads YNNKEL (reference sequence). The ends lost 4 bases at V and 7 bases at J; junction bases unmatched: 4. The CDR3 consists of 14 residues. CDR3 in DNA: TGTGCCAGCAGCCCCGCACAGGGGAATTCACCCCTCCACTTT. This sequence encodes CASSPAQGNSPLHF.

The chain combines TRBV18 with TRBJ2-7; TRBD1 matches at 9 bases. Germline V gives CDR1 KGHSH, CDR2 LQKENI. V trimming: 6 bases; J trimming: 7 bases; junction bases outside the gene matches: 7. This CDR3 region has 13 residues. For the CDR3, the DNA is TGTGCCAGCTCCGGGACAGGGTTCTCGGAGCAGTACGTC. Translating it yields CASSGTGFSEQYV.

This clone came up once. CDR3 sequence (DNA): TGTGCCTGGAGTGTACGAAGGGGCACCTACGAGCAGTACTTC. Translation: CAWSVRRGTYEQYF. The genes are TRBV30 and TRBJ2-7; TRBD1 is a possible D gene (5 bases). This CDR3 is built from 14 residues. CDR1 and CDR2 (germline): GTSNPN, SVGIG (reference sequence). V was cut by 0 bases and J by 2 bases, with 11 bases left in between.

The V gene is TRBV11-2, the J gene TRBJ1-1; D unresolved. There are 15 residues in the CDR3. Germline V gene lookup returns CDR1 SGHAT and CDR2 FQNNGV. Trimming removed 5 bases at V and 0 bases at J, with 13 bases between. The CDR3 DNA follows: TGTGCCAGCAGCCAGGTTAGGCAATTGAACACTGAAGCTTTCTTT. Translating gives CASSQVRQLNTEAFF.

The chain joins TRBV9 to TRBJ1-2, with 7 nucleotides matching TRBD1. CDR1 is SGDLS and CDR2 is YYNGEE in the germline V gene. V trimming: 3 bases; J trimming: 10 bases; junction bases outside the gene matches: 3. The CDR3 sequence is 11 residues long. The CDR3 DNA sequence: TGTGCCAGCAGCGATACAGGGGCCTACACCTTC. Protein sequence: CASSDTGAYTF.

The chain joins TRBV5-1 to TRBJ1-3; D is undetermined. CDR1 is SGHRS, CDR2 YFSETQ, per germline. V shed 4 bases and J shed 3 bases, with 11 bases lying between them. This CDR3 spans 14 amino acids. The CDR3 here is CASSEGLLGNTIYF. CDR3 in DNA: TGCGCCAGCAGCGAGGGTCTGCTTGGAAACACCATATATTTT.

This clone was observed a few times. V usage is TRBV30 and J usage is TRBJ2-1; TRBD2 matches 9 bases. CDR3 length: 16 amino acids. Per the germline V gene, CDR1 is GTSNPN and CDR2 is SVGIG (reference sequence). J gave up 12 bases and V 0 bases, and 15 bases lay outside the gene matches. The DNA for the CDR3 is TGTGCCTGGAGTGTAATGGTGAGCGGGGGGCCGCAAGCGCAGTTCTTC. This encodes CAWSVMVSGGPQAQFF. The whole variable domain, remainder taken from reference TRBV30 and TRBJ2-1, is SQTIHQWPATLVQPVGSPLSLECTVEGTSNPNLYWYRQAAGRGLQLLFYSVGIGQISSEVPQNLSASRPQDRQFILSSKKLLLSDSGFYLCAWSVMVSGGPQAQFFGPGTRLTVL.

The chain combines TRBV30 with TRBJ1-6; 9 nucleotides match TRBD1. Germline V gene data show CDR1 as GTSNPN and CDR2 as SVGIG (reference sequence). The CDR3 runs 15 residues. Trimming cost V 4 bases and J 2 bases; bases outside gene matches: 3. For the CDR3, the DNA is TGTGCCTGGATCGGGACAGGGACCTATAATTCACCCCTCCACTTT. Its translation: CAWIGTGTYNSPLHF.

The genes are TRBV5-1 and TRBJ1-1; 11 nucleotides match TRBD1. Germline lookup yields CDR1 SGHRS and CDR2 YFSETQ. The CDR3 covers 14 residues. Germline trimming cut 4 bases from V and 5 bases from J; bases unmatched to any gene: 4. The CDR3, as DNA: TGCGCCAGCAGCGAAGGACAGGGGGCGACTGAAGCTTTCTTT. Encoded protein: CASSEGQGATEAFF. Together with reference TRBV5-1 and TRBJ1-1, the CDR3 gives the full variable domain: KAGVTQTPRYLIKTRGQQVTLSCSPISGHRSVSWYQQTPGQGLQFLFEYFSETQRNKGNFPGRFSGRQFSNSRSEMNVSTLELGDSALYLCASSEGQGATEAFFGQGTRLTVV.

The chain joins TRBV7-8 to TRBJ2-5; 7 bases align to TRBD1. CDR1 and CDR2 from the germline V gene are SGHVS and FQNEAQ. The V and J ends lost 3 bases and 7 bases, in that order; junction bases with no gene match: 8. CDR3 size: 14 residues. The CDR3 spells CASSFPTGTGTQYF. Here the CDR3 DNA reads TGTGCCAGCAGCTTCCCGACAGGGACGGGGACCCAGTACTTC.

CDR3 amino acids: CASSLGQGDTGELFF. Written as DNA, the CDR3 is TGTGCCAGCAGCCTGGGACAGGGGGACACCGGGGAGCTGTTTTTT. The chain combines TRBV7-6 with TRBJ2-2, with 11 bases fitting TRBD1. With 5 bases clipped from V and 3 bases from J, the junction kept 2 bases outside the gene matches. CDR1 and CDR2 from the germline V gene are SGHVS and FNYEAQ. This CDR3 comprises 15 residues.

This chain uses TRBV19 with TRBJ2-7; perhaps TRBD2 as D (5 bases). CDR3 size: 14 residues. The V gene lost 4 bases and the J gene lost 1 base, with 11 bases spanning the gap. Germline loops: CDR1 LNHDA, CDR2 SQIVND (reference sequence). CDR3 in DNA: TGTGCCAGTAGTACCCGCCCGGGGTCCTACGAGCAGTACTTC. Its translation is CASSTRPGSYEQYF.

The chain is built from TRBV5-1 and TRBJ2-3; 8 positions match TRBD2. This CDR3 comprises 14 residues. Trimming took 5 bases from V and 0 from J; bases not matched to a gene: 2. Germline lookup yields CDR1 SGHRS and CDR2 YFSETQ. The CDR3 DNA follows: TGCGCCAGCAGGGCGGGGGGCAGCACAGATACGCAGTATTTT. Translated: CASRAGGSTDTQYF. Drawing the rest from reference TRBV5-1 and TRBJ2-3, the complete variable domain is KAGVTQTPRYLIKTRGQQVTLSCSPISGHRSVSWYQQTPGQGLQFLFEYFSETQRNKGNFPGRFSGRQFSNSRSEMNVSTLELGDSALYLCASRAGGSTDTQYFGPGTRLTVL.

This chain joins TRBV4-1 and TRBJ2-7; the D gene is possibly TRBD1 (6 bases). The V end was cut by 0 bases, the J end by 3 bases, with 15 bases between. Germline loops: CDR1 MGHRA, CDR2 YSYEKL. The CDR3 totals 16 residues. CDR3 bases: TGCGCCAGCAGCCAAGAAAAGCGAGACAGGATCTACGAGCAGTACTTC. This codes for CASSQEKRDRIYEQYF.

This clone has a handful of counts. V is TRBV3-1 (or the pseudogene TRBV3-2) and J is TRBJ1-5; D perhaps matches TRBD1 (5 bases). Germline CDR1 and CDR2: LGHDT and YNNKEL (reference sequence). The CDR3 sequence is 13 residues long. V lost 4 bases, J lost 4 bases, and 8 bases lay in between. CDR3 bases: TGTGCCAGCAGCCTAAAGGGGAATCAGCCCCAGCATTTT. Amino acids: CASSLKGNQPQHF.

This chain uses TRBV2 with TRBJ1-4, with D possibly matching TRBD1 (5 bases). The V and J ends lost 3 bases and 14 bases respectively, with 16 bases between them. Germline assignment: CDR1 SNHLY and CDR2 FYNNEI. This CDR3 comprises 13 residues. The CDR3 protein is CASSELEGISLFF. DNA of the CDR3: TGTGCCAGCAGTGAGTTGGAGGGGATTAGTCTGTTTTTT.

CDR3 DNA: TGTGCCAGCAGCCCTATCTTTAATTCACCCCTCCACTTT. Translation: CASSPIFNSPLHF. The J gene is TRBJ1-6, the V gene TRBV3-1 (or the pseudogene TRBV3-2), with D unclear. Germline V gives CDR1 LGHDT, CDR2 YNNKEL (reference sequence). The CDR3 has 13 residues. V was clipped by 4 bases and J by 6 bases, with 7 bases between them.

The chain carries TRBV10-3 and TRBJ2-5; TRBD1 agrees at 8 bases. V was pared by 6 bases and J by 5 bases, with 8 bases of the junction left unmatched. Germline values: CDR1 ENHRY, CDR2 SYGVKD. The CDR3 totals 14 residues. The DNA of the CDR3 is TGTGCCATCAGCCCAGGGGGCTTGGGGGAGACCCAGTACTTC. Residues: CAISPGGLGETQYF.

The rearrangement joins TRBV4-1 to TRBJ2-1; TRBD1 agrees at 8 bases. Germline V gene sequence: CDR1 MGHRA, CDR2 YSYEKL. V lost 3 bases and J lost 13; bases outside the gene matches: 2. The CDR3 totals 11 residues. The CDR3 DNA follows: TGCGCCAGCAGCCAGGGGACAGGTCAGTTCTTC. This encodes CASSQGTGQFF.

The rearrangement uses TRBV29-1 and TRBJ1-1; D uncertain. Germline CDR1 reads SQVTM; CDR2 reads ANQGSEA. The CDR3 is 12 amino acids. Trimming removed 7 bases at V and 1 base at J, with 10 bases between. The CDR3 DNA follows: TGCAGCGCCAGACTGGAGAACACTGAAGCTTTCTTT. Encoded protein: CSARLENTEAFF.

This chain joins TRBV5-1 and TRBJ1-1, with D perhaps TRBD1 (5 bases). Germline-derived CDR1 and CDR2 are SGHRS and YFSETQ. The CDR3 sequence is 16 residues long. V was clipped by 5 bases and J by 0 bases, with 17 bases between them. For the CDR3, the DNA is TGCGCCAGCAGTAAAAAGACAGCTCTATTGAACACTGAAGCTTTCTTT. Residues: CASSKKTALLNTEAFF.

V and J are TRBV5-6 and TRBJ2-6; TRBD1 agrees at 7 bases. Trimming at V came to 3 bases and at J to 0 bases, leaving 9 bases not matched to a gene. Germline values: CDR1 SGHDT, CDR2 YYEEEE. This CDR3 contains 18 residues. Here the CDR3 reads CASSSLTGTSSGANVLTF. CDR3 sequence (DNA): TGTGCCAGCAGCTCACTGACAGGGACGAGCTCTGGGGCCAACGTCCTGACTTTC. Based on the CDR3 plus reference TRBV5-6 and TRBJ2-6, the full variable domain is DAGVTQSPTHLIKTRGQQVTLRCSPKSGHDTVSWYQQALGQGPQFIFQYYEEEERQRGNFPDRFSGHQFPNYSSELNVNALLLGDSALYLCASSSLTGTSSGANVLTFGAGSRLTVL.

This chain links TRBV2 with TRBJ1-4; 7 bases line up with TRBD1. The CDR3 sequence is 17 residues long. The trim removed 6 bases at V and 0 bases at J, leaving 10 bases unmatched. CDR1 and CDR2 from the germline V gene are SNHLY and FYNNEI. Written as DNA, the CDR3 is TGTGCCAGCAGCGCCGGGACAGTAGTTGCAACTAATGAAAAACTGTTTTTT. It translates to CASSAGTVVATNEKLFF. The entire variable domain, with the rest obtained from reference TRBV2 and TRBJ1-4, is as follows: EPEVTQTPSHQVTQMGQEVILRCVPISNHLYFYWYRQILGQKVEFLVSFYNNEISEKSEIFDDQFSVERPDGSNFTLKIRSTKLEDSAMYFCASSAGTVVATNEKLFFGSGTQLSVL.

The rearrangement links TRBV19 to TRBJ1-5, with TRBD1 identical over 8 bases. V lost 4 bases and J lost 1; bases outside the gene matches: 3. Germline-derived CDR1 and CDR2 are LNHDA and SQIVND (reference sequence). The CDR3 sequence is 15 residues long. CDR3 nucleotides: TGTGCCAGTAGTAAGGACAGGGTGAGCAATCAGCCCCAGCATTTT. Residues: CASSKDRVSNQPQHF.

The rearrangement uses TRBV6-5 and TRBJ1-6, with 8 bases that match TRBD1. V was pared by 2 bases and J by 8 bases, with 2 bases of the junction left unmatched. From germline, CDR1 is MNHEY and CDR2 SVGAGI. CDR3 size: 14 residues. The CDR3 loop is CASSYVQGDSPLHF. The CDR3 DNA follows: TGTGCCAGCAGTTACGTACAGGGGGATTCACCCCTCCACTTT.

CDR3 coding DNA: TGTGCCAGCAGTTTCGGACTGGCCGATACGCAGTATTTT. This translates into CASSFGLADTQYF. The chain carries TRBV27 and TRBJ2-3; weak D call: TRBD2 (5 bases). The CDR3 is 13 amino acids. The V end was cut by 3 bases, the J end by 6 bases, with 10 bases between. Germline values: CDR1 MNHEY, CDR2 SMNVEV (reference sequence).

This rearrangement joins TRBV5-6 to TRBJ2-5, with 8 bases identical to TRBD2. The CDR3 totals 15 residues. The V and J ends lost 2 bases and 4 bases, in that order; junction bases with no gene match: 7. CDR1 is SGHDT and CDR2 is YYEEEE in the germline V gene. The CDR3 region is CASSFTSGGRETQYF. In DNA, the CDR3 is TGTGCCAGCAGCTTCACTAGCGGAGGGAGAGAGACCCAGTACTTC.